This TCR beta chain is drawn from a study of T cells after posttransplantation cyclophosphamide. On this clone: Antigen unknown.

TCRdb's copy holds only in-frame clones and misses some; the assay was immunoSEQ multiplex PCR. In the table there are roughly 18,000 clones, 75% to 90% of which are singletons. Regarding the study as a whole: After PTCy, TRB diversity resembled that of CNI/methotrexate controls. Skin or GI-infiltrating T cells shared few TRB sequences with blood. Later blood repertoires were often dominated by clones from the donor CD8+ memory compartment.

On the day of bone marrow donation, the related graft donor provided peripheral blood. Sequenced material: memory CD4+ T cells sorted from blood. This sequence was found in a man aged 30 to 39 in good health and a related stem cell transplant donor.

The CDR3 is CASSLEGLAGTDTQYF. The CDR3 DNA reads as TGTGCCAGCAGCTTGGAGGGACTTGCTGGCACAGATACGCAGTATTTT. The chain links TRBV5-4 to TRBJ2-3, with D tentatively TRBD2 (6 bases). With 0 bases removed from V and 1 base from J, the gap between germline ends came to 12 bases. Germline CDR1 reads SGHNT; CDR2 reads YYREEE (reference sequence). The CDR3 runs to 16 residues.